The next 14 T cell receptor beta chains were all read from a single sample in a study of blood T cell repertoires in COVID-19. Assay used: immunoSEQ multiplex PCR; TCRdb lists only in-frame clones, some missing. The sample yields around 110,000 clones, approximately 86% seen once. Sequencing input: peripheral blood. The source is a man between 40 and 49 years old with acute or convalescent COVID-19.

The J gene is TRBJ1-5, the V gene TRBV4-2; D might be TRBD1 (6 bases). The ends were cut back, 3 bases at V and 2 bases at J, with 14 bases in the middle. This CDR3 has 16 amino acids. Germline CDR1 is LGHNA and CDR2 is YNFKEQ. The CDR3 loop is CASSQIGAGGNQPQHF. The CDR3 bases are TGTGCCAGCAGCCAGATCGGGGCAGGGGGCAATCAGCCCCAGCATTTT.

This chain connects TRBV27 to TRBJ2-1, with 7 bases aligning to TRBD2. The CDR3 has 19 amino acids. Trimming at V came to 4 bases and at J to 0 bases, leaving 15 bases not matched to a gene. Germline CDR1 MNHEY, CDR2 SMNVEV (reference sequence). The CDR3, as DNA: TGTGCCAGCAGTTCCCCGGGTTTGCTAGCGGCAATCTCCTACAATGAGCAGTTCTTC. Its translation is CASSSPGLLAAISYNEQFF.

The chain recombines TRBV6-2 or TRBV6-3 with TRBJ2-7, with TRBD1 identical over 9 bases. J lost 4 bases, V lost 5 bases, and 15 bases had no gene match. The germline gives CDR1 MNHEY, CDR2 SVGEGT. This CDR3 has 17 residues. CDR3: CASSRAGRGQGKYEQYF. The CDR3 DNA follows: TGTGCCAGCAGTAGAGCAGGTCGAGGACAGGGGAAATACGAGCAGTACTTC.

The V and J genes are TRBV19 and TRBJ1-4; 7 bases line up with TRBD1. In germline, CDR1 is LNHDA, CDR2 SQIVND (reference sequence). The CDR3 is 15 residues long. After removal of 6 bases from V and 8 bases from J, the junction contained 12 bases not matched to a gene. The CDR3 DNA reads as TGTGCCAGTAGCAGCCATAGACAGGGCAAGGAAAAACTGTTTTTT. Its translation: CASSSHRQGKEKLFF. Full variable domain (missing parts from reference TRBV19 and TRBJ1-4): DGGITQSPKYLFRKEGQNVTLSCEQNLNHDAMYWYRQDPGQGLRLIYYSQIVNDFQKGDIAEGYSVSREKKESFPLTVTSAQKNPTAFYLCASSSHRQGKEKLFFGSGTQLSVL.

This clone was detected only a few times. Written as DNA, the CDR3 is TGTGCCAGCAAGGGGTCCCGCGGCACTGAAGCTTTCTTT. Amino acid sequence: CASKGSRGTEAFF. V usage is TRBV12-3 or TRBV12-4 and J usage is TRBJ1-1; TRBD1 is a possible D gene (5 bases). The CDR3 contains 13 residues. Trimming pared 7 bases from V and 4 bases from J, leaving 13 bases between.

V is TRBV6-6 and J is TRBJ1-5; D gene ambiguous. The V end lost 6 bases, the J end lost 2 bases, and 8 bases lay between the germline ends. The CDR3 loop spans 13 amino acids. Germline V gene sequence: CDR1 MNHNY, CDR2 SVGAGI (reference sequence). The CDR3 DNA follows: TGTGCCAGCAGCCACAATGGCAATCAGCCCCAGCATTTT. This gives the protein CASSHNGNQPQHF.

V gene TRBV29-1 combines with J gene TRBJ1-1; TRBD1 agrees at 8 bases. The CDR3 totals 13 residues. The ends lost 6 bases at V and 5 bases at J; junction bases unmatched: 8. Germline V CDR1 and CDR2: SQVTM, ANQGSEA. The CDR3 sequence: CSVRTGGLTEAFF. The CDR3 coding sequence is TGCAGCGTAAGAACAGGGGGTCTGACTGAAGCTTTCTTT.

V usage is TRBV4-1 and J usage is TRBJ1-2, with no clear D. CDR1 is MGHRA, CDR2 YSYEKL, per germline. The CDR3 runs to 15 residues. Trimming removed 0 bases from V and 2 bases from J, with 10 bases in between. CDR3 sequence reads: CASSQEETVNYGYTF. CDR3 nucleotides: TGCGCCAGCAGCCAAGAGGAGACGGTGAACTATGGCTACACCTTC.

The chain recombines TRBV6-5 with TRBJ2-7; 9 nucleotides align to TRBD2. CDR1 and CDR2 (germline): MNHEY, SVGAGI. Losses at the gene ends were 5 bases for V and 5 bases for J; bases not matched to a gene: 7. The CDR3 is 14 residues long. CDR3 protein: CASSLSGSYNEQYF. CDR3 coding DNA: TGTGCCAGCAGTCTTAGCGGGAGTTATAACGAGCAGTACTTC.

This sequence joins TRBV5-1 and TRBJ2-6, with 10 bases aligning to TRBD1. Germline assignment: CDR1 SGHRS and CDR2 YFSETQ. Losses at the gene ends were 6 bases for V and 0 bases for J; bases not matched to a gene: 3. CDR3 length: 16 amino acids. The CDR3 bases are TGCGCCAGCAAAGGACAGGGGGGCTCTGGGGCCAACGTCCTGACTTTC. Protein: CASKGQGGSGANVLTF.

The chain uses TRBV30 and TRBJ1-6, with 7 bases matching TRBD1. Per germline, CDR1 GTSNPN and CDR2 SVGIG (reference sequence). The CDR3 length is 15 residues. V dropped 6 bases and J dropped 9; count of bases not matched to a gene: 14. The CDR3 DNA reads TGTGCCTGCAGACAGGGATCCCTCAGAGGTTCACCCCTCCACTTT. Residues: CACRQGSLRGSPLHF.

This chain uses TRBV30 with TRBJ2-7; no clear D gene. Germline loops: CDR1 GTSNPN, CDR2 SVGIG (reference sequence). The length of the CDR3 is 15 residues. V shed 0 bases and J shed 2 bases, with 14 bases lying between them. This chain's CDR3 is CAWSVPQEGPYEQYF. In nucleotides, the CDR3 is TGTGCCTGGAGTGTACCCCAGGAAGGTCCCTACGAGCAGTACTTC.

V is TRBV6-5 and J is TRBJ1-1; D might be TRBD1 (6 bases). Germline values: CDR1 MNHEY, CDR2 SVGAGI. The CDR3 covers 12 residues. The ends were cut back, 5 bases at V and 8 bases at J, with 12 bases in the middle. CDR3 nucleotide sequence: TGTGCCAGCAGTCGTTCCGGGACAGAAGCTTTCTTT. This codes for CASSRSGTEAFF.

This sequence joins TRBV2 and TRBJ1-1; 8 bases agree with TRBD1. The V segment lost 4 bases and the J segment 3 bases; nucleotides outside the gene matches: 4. Germline V gene lookup returns CDR1 SNHLY and CDR2 FYNNEI. This CDR3 has 14 amino acids. This CDR3 reads CASSVEDRDTEAFF. CDR3 nucleotide sequence: TGTGCCAGCAGTGTGGAGGACAGGGACACTGAAGCTTTCTTT.